This T cell receptor (beta chain) was sequenced during a study of long-term antiretroviral therapy in people with HIV. Study as a whole: Samples collected earliest predate the 2015 immediate-ART recommendation by about a decade.

V lost 6 bases, J lost 5 bases, and 11 bases lay in between. Germline CDR1 reads MNHEY; CDR2 reads SVGAGI. The CDR3 runs to 13 residues. Running of the v3.0 immunoSEQ assay took place at survey level. Data came from immunoSEQ multiplex PCR; TCRdb stores just in-frame clones and leaves some out. This table holds about 38,000 clones, 80% to 85% found once. This material consisted of unsorted PBMCs, taken 1.5 years after starting antiretroviral therapy. The TCR was taken from a young man with HIV. The chain recombines TRBV6-5 with TRBJ2-1; D may be TRBD1 or TRBD2 (5 bases each). CDR3 in amino acids: CASSPGPDNEQFF. The CDR3 DNA is TGTGCCAGCAGCCCGGGGCCCGACAATGAGCAGTTCTTC.